The 29 T cell receptor beta chains reported below all come from one sample, sequenced in a study of breast tumors, draining lymph nodes, adjacent tissues. One entry per CDR3 protein, called by TCRdb with MiXCR from the multiplex PCR reads. The sample lists 120,000 to 150,000 distinct CDR3 sequences; about 31% were seen once. The lymph nodes were axillary draining lymph nodes from breast cancer patients. Sequencing was done on a sample of axillary lymph node tissue. Source of these receptors: a female donor with breast cancer. Some clones in this sample may be carry-over from other donors' samples.

In its sample, this clonotype was seen many times. The CDR3 here is CASSRGETSGANVLTF. The CDR3 nucleotides read TGCGCCAGCAGCAGGGGCGAAACCTCTGGGGCCAACGTCCTGACTTTC. The chain employs TRBV5-1 and TRBJ2-6; D possibly corresponds to TRBD1 (5 bases). Germline V gives CDR1 SGHRS, CDR2 YFSETQ. The CDR3 runs to 16 residues. V lost 4 bases and J 0 bases, leaving 11 bases between the germline ends. Full variable domain (missing parts from reference TRBV5-1 and TRBJ2-6): KAGVTQTPRYLIKTRGQQVTLSCSPISGHRSVSWYQQTPGQGLQFLFEYFSETQRNKGNFPGRFSGRQFSNSRSEMNVSTLELGDSALYLCASSRGETSGANVLTFGAGSRLTVL.

The CDR3 sequence: CSAQAGTVNTGETQYF. As DNA, the CDR3 is TGCAGTGCTCAAGCCGGGACAGTGAACACCGGGGAGACCCAGTACTTC. The chain combines TRBV20-1 with TRBJ2-5; 7 bases map to TRBD1. After removal of 5 bases from V and 5 bases from J, the junction contained 17 bases not matched to a gene. The CDR3 loop spans 16 amino acids. Germline V gene sequence: CDR1 DFQATT, CDR2 SNEGSKA (reference sequence).

The chain carries TRBV19 and TRBJ2-3, with 9 bases lining up with TRBD1. The ends lost 6 bases at V and 10 bases at J; junction bases unmatched: 11. This CDR3 contains 14 residues. Germline-derived CDR1 and CDR2 are LNHDA and SQIVND (reference sequence). CDR3 bases: TGTGCCAGTAGATCGACAGGGGGAAAGGTTGCGCAGTATTTT. Residues: CASRSTGGKVAQYF.

This clonotype was detected once. The chain carries TRBV7-9 and TRBJ1-1; D perhaps matches TRBD1 (5 bases). Germline V gene data show CDR1 as SEHNR and CDR2 as FQNEAQ (reference sequence). Trimming shortened V by 6 bases and J by 1 base, and 15 bases separated the two germline ends. The CDR3 is 15 amino acids. For the CDR3, the DNA is TGTGCCAGCAGTCTAGCCGGGGGTACGAACACTGAAGCTTTCTTT. This translates into CASSLAGGTNTEAFF.

In this sample, this clonotype turned up once. The chain uses TRBV6-9 and TRBJ2-7; 7 bases are shared with TRBD2. Germline V CDR1 and CDR2: MNHGY, SVAAGI. Trimming at V came to 8 bases and at J to 6 bases, leaving 16 bases not matched to a gene. This CDR3 region has 15 residues. The CDR3 spells CASAYYREEPFEQYF. The CDR3 region has the DNA TGTGCCAGCGCTTATTACCGGGAGGAACCCTTCGAGCAGTACTTC.

This clonotype appeared many times. The chain has TRBV3-1 and TRBJ1-5, with D unresolved. Germline V gives CDR1 LGHDT, CDR2 YNNKEL (reference sequence). The CDR3 is 14 amino acids. The V end lost 0 bases, the J end lost 3 bases, and 6 bases lay between the germline ends. CDR3 nucleotides: TGTGCCAGCAGCCAAGACACAAACAATCAGCCCCAGCATTTT. Translating it yields CASSQDTNNQPQHF.

At least ten counts were recorded for this clonotype. The chain is built from TRBV10-2 and TRBJ1-5; 8 positions match TRBD1. The CDR3 covers 13 residues. Germline assignment: CDR1 WSHSY and CDR2 SAAADI. V shed 3 bases, J shed 5 bases, and the junction held 0 bases outside the gene matches. CDR3 in DNA: TGCGCCAGCAGTGAACAGGGGGATCAGCCCCAGCATTTT. Translating gives CASSEQGDQPQHF.

Many counts were recorded for this clonotype. V gene TRBV6-5 combines with J gene TRBJ2-2; D is undetermined. Germline-derived CDR1 and CDR2 are MNHEY and SVGAGI. The ends were cut back, 7 bases at V and 1 base at J, with 7 bases in the middle. The CDR3 is made up of 13 amino acids. In nucleotides, the CDR3 is TGTGCCAGCAAGGTGCAGAACACCGGGGAGCTGTTTTTT. It translates to CASKVQNTGELFF.

This clonotype has more than one count but fewer than ten. The chain recombines TRBV12-3 or TRBV12-4 with TRBJ1-1; D gene unclear. This CDR3 spans 13 amino acids. The V and J ends lost 5 bases and 3 bases respectively, with 10 bases between them. CDR3 sequence reads: CASSPVSDTEAFF. The DNA of the CDR3 is TGTGCCAGCAGTCCGGTTTCGGACACTGAAGCTTTCTTT.

This clonotype was detected many times. This chain joins TRBV29-1 and TRBJ2-3; D unclear. Between the trimmed V and J ends, which lost 0 bases and 6 bases, there was a span of 10 bases. CDR1 and CDR2 (germline): SQVTM, ANQGSEA. This CDR3 has 13 amino acids. The CDR3 DNA is TGCAGCGTTGAAGAAAATAACGGGGATACGCAGTATTTT. This codes for CSVEENNGDTQYF.

The sample holds many counts of this clonotype. This sequence joins TRBV20-1 and TRBJ2-5, with 14 bases matching TRBD2. J was trimmed by 5 bases and V by 6 bases; bases with no gene match: 5. Germline CDR1 and CDR2: DFQATT and SNEGSKA (reference sequence). CDR3 length: 14 amino acids. CDR3 DNA: TGCAGTGCCATGACTAGCGGGGGGGCGGAGACCCAGTACTTC. Translating it yields CSAMTSGGAETQYF.

For this clonotype: One junction end disagrees with the germline gene, perhaps due to a read error. V and J are TRBV2 and TRBJ1-3; maybe TRBD1 (5 bases). This CDR3 comprises 13 residues. Germline V gene lookup returns CDR1 SNHLY and CDR2 FYNNEI. In DNA, the CDR3 is TGTGCCAGCACAGGGAGCTTTGGAAACACCATATACTTT. Translation gives CASTGSFGNTIYF.

To note about this clonotype: This could be a read error, since a much larger clone is one nucleotide away. Given the absence of the conserved phenylalanine or tryptophan at the CDR3 end, a read error is likely. The chain joins TRBV5-8 to TRBJ2-7; D is unresolved. The CDR3 length is 12 residues. Germline V gene data show CDR1 as SGHTS and CDR2 as YDEGEE. V lost 2 bases, J lost 0 bases, and 3 bases lay in between. The CDR3 DNA sequence: TGTGCCAGCAGCTTTCACTCCTACGAGCAGTACCTC. Protein sequence: CASSFHSYEQYL.

A few counts support this clonotype. V usage is TRBV27 and J usage is TRBJ2-5; tentative D call: TRBD2 (6 bases). Trimming cost V 5 bases and J 2 bases, with 9 bases left between them. CDR3 length: 13 residues. Germline assignment: CDR1 MNHEY and CDR2 SMNVEV (reference sequence). The CDR3 bases are TGTGCCAGCAGTGACCGGGAGCAAGAGACCCAGTACTTC. Protein: CASSDREQETQYF.

Many counts were recorded for this clonotype. The chain carries TRBV7-9 and TRBJ1-1; 10 nucleotides line up with TRBD1. Germline trimming cut 10 bases from V and 3 bases from J; bases unmatched to any gene: 11. From germline, CDR1 is SEHNR and CDR2 FQNEAQ (reference sequence). This CDR3 has 15 amino acids. CDR3 nucleotides: TGTGCCACACAGCGTGACAGGGGGCAGGACACTGAAGCTTTCTTT. Protein: CATQRDRGQDTEAFF.

In regard to this clonotype: Likely a read error: the CDR3 ends without its conserved phenylalanine or tryptophan. The rearrangement uses TRBV4-2 and TRBJ1-1; TRBD1 is a possible D gene (5 bases). Germline V gene data show CDR1 as LGHNA and CDR2 as YNFKEQ. V was clipped by 7 bases and J by 1 base, with 7 bases between them. The CDR3 is made up of 12 amino acids. CDR3 sequence reads: CASTRGNTEAFC. In DNA, the CDR3 is TGTGCCAGCACGAGGGGGAACACTGAAGCTTTCTGT.

This chain connects TRBV6-6 to TRBJ1-2, with a weak D call TRBD1 (5 bases). The CDR3 has 13 residues. V was clipped by 6 bases and J by 10 bases, with 18 bases between them. Germline V gene lookup returns CDR1 MNHNY and CDR2 SVGAGI (reference sequence). CDR3 loop: CASSRLGVGDYTF. The CDR3 nucleotides read TGTGCCAGCAGCAGACTGGGGGTTGGTGACTACACCTTC.

This sequence joins TRBV12-3 or TRBV12-4 and TRBJ2-5, with D unresolved. Trimming removed 4 bases at V and 7 bases at J, with 10 bases between. This CDR3 spans 12 amino acids. CDR3 loop: CASSSSTLTQYF. The CDR3 DNA is TGTGCCAGCAGTTCCTCCACTCTGACCCAGTACTTC.

The rearrangement uses TRBV20-1 and TRBJ2-2, with D possibly being TRBD2 (5 bases). Germline V gene sequence: CDR1 DFQATT, CDR2 SNEGSKA (reference sequence). CDR3 length: 14 amino acids. Trimming cost V 6 bases and J 4 bases, with 15 bases left between them. CDR3 sequence (DNA): TGCAGTGCGAGACACGACGCGGGCACCGGGGAGCTGTTTTTT. Protein sequence: CSARHDAGTGELFF.

This clonotype was seen ten or more times. This sequence joins TRBV7-9 and TRBJ2-6; possibly TRBD1 for D (6 bases). Deletions cut 6 bases from V and 9 bases from J, with 15 bases between. From germline, CDR1 is SEHNR and CDR2 FQNEAQ (reference sequence). The CDR3 contains 14 residues. Written as DNA, the CDR3 is TGTGCCAGCAGAAATTCTGGACAGATCAACGTCCTGACTTTC. This codes for CASRNSGQINVLTF.

Of note for this clonotype: One base away lies a much larger clone, so this may be a sequencing read error. CDR3: CSASKQAGSTEAFF. The CDR3 DNA reads as TGCAGTGCTAGTAAGCAGGCGGGAAGCACTGAAGCTTTCTTT. V and J are TRBV20-1 and TRBJ1-1; D uncertain. The germline CDR1 and CDR2 sequences are DFQATT and SNEGSKA (reference sequence). The CDR3 spans 14 residues. Trimming removed 3 bases at V and 4 bases at J, with 15 bases between.

The chain couples TRBV19 to TRBJ2-2, with 7 bases aligning to TRBD2. CDR1 is LNHDA and CDR2 is SQIVND in the germline V gene (reference sequence). V lost 3 bases to trimming and J lost 4 bases; unmatched junction nucleotides: 5. CDR3 length: 15 amino acids. Here the CDR3 DNA reads TGTGCCAGTAGTATGTCGCCTAGCGGCACCGGGGAGCTGTTTTTT. Amino acid sequence: CASSMSPSGTGELFF.

In its sample, this clonotype was seen many times. The CDR3 is CASSERGRDEQYV. CDR3 in DNA: TGTGCCAGCAGTGAACGGGGCAGGGACGAGCAGTACGTC. The V gene is TRBV6-4, the J gene TRBJ2-7, with D tentatively TRBD1 or TRBD2 (5 bases each). V dropped 3 bases and J dropped 5 bases, with 11 bases sitting between them. Germline CDR1 is MRHNA and CDR2 is SNTAGT. This CDR3 spans 13 amino acids.

In regard to this clonotype: A much larger clone differs by one base, so this may be a read error. CDR3 bases: TGTGCCAGCCCAAGGACAGACGTGAACACCGGGGAGCTGTTTTTT. Residues: CASPRTDVNTGELFF. This chain links TRBV6-1 with TRBJ2-2; the D gene is possibly TRBD1 (6 bases). This CDR3 has 15 amino acids. V lost 8 bases and J lost 1, with 14 bases in between. Germline CDR1 is MNHNS and CDR2 is SASEGT.

This clonotype was observed many times. The V gene is TRBV30, the J gene TRBJ1-2; a possible D gene is TRBD1 (5 bases). The CDR3 consists of 13 residues. V shed 1 base and J shed 7 bases, with 13 bases lying between them. Germline CDR1 reads GTSNPN; CDR2 reads SVGIG (reference sequence). The CDR3 here is CAWSDSGLGGYTF. The CDR3 DNA reads TGTGCCTGGAGTGACTCGGGGCTTGGTGGCTACACCTTC.

The chain joins TRBV20-1 to TRBJ1-5; perhaps TRBD1 as D (6 bases). Germline CDR1 reads DFQATT; CDR2 reads SNEGSKA (reference sequence). The ends were cut back, 3 bases at V and 2 bases at J, with 14 bases in the middle. This CDR3 is 15 amino acids long. The CDR3 protein is CSASATGQGNQPQHF. The DNA of the CDR3 is TGCAGTGCTAGTGCCACGGGACAAGGCAATCAGCCCCAGCATTTT.

With respect to this clonotype: Just one base apart from a much larger clone, this may be a read error. This chain connects TRBV11-1 to TRBJ2-2; D remains ambiguous. V shed 1 base and J shed 4 bases, with 10 bases lying between them. CDR3 length equals 15 residues. Germline-derived CDR1 and CDR2 are SGHAT and FQDESV (reference sequence). CDR3 amino acids: CASSLGRTATGELFF. The DNA of the CDR3 is TGTGCCAGCAGCTTAGGAAGGACCGCCACCGGGGAGCTGTTTTTT. Looking up the rest from reference TRBV11-1 and TRBJ2-2 gives the full variable domain: EAEVAQSPRYKITEKSQAVAFWCDPISGHATLYWYRQILGQGPELLVQFQDESVVDDSQLPKDRFSAERLKGVDSTLKIQPAELGDSAMYLCASSLGRTATGELFFGEGSRLTVL.

In its sample, this clonotype was seen many times. This chain uses TRBV7-9 with TRBJ2-2, with D uncertain. The CDR3 covers 14 residues. The V gene's germline CDR1 is SEHNR and CDR2 FQNEAQ (reference sequence). V lost 4 bases and J 6 bases, leaving 12 bases between the germline ends. DNA for the CDR3: TGTGCCAGCAGCTCGGACGCTTGGGCCGGGGAGCTGTTTTTT. It encodes CASSSDAWAGELFF. Supplemented by reference TRBV7-9 and TRBJ2-2, the full variable domain reads DTGVSQNPRHKITKRGQNVTFRCDPISEHNRLYWYRQTLGQGPEFLTYFQNEAQLEKSRLLSDRFSAERPKGSFSTLEIQRTEQGDSAMYLCASSSDAWAGELFFGEGSRLTVL.

This clonotype was found many times. Possible read error: a much larger clone is one base away. The chain recombines TRBV7-6 with TRBJ2-1; tentatively, D is TRBD1 or TRBD2 (5 bases each). The CDR3 length is 14 residues. Germline V gives CDR1 SGHVS, CDR2 FNYEAQ. The CDR3 protein is CAGSPMGPYNEQFF. The CDR3 coding sequence is TGTGCCGGCAGCCCTATGGGACCCTACAATGAGCAGTTCTTC.